This T cell receptor beta chain comes out of a study of human T cells and chemical hapten exposure. Study background: The study sensitized with 2% DPC on a 2 cm by 2 cm patch of upper inner arm skin. Upper-back patches of 0.01% DPC were read at 6 days. Diagnoses of alopecia areata, totalis or universalis occurred in mostly female patients.

This clonotype was seen ten or more times. The time point is: patch test 2, 6 weeks after DPC sensitization. Treatment denoted: therapeutic diphenylcyclopropenone sensitization with weekly scalp DPC. Germline CDR1 is SEHNR and CDR2 is FQNEAQ (reference sequence). This CDR3 is built from 14 residues. Between the trimmed V and J ends, which lost 5 bases and 5 bases, there was a span of 15 bases. In the original processing: Approximately 100,000 TCRs per sample was the median, with a range of about 20,000 to 700,000. TCRdb independently ran MiXCR on the RACE reads; one entry per CDR3 protein. In this record, the V and J calls reflect TCRdb's handling and not the investigators' own analysis. The data contain about 350,000 distinct CDR3 sequences, around 6% of them seen just once; the ten biggest clones take up 5% to 6%.

The J gene is TRBJ1-2, the V gene TRBV7-9; no clear D gene. The sample in question was whole blood, obtained in connection with sensitization to the hapten diphenylcyclopropenone (DPC). The clonotype originates from a woman aged 18-29 years with alopecia areata. Some clones in this sample may be carry-over from other donors' samples. The CDR3 nucleotides are TGTGCCAGCAGCCTAGACCAATCCCCGTATGGCTACACCTTC. Its translation: CASSLDQSPYGYTF.